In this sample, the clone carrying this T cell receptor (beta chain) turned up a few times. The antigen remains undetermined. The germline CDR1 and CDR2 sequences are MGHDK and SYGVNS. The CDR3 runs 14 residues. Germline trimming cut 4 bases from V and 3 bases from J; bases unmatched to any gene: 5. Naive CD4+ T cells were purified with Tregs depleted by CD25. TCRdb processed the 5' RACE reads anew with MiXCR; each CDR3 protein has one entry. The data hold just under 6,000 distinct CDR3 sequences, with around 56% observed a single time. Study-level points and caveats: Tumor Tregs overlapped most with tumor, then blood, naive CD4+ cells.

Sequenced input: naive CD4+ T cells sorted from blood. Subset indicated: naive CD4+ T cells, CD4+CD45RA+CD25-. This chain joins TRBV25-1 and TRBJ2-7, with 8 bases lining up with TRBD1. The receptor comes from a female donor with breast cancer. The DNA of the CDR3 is TGTGCCAGCAGTGCACTGGGACAGGACTACGAGCAGTACTTC. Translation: CASSALGQDYEQYF.